What follows are 8 T cell receptor beta chains derived from one specimen sequenced in a study of shared clonotypes between healthy human individuals. Using immunoSEQ multiplex PCR, the repertoire was profiled, and TCRdb retains in-frame clones only, with some absent. The sample lists 2 million to 3 million clones, under 95% seen once, with around 0.4% in the top ten. The sequenced material came from naive CD4+ T cells from PBMCs. Described subset: CD45RA+ positively selected. The receptors here all came from a man aged 18 to 29 in good health. Some clones in this sample may be carry-over from other donors' samples.

The chain combines TRBV2 with TRBJ2-7; TRBD1 matches 9 bases. Looked up from germline, CDR1 is SNHLY and CDR2 is FYNNEI. After removal of 5 bases from V and 4 bases from J, the junction contained 9 bases not matched to a gene. This CDR3 spans 15 amino acids. As DNA, the CDR3 is TGTGCCAGCAGTACCGAAGGACAGGGGAAATACGAGCAGTACTTC. Amino acid sequence: CASSTEGQGKYEQYF.

The chain recombines TRBV28 with TRBJ2-7, with D perhaps TRBD1 or TRBD2 (7 bases each). The CDR3 has 15 residues. Germline loops: CDR1 MDHEN, CDR2 SYDVKM. With 8 bases removed from V and 0 bases from J, the gap between germline ends came to 17 bases. The DNA for the CDR3 is TGTGCCAGCTTCCCCAGGGGGGAGGGCTCCTACGAGCAGTACTTC. As protein: CASFPRGEGSYEQYF. Together with reference TRBV28 and TRBJ2-7, the CDR3 gives the full variable domain: DVKVTQSSRYLVKRTGEKVFLECVQDMDHENMFWYRQDPGLGLRLIYFSYDVKMKEKGDIPEGYSVSREKKERFSLILESASTNQTSMYLCASFPRGEGSYEQYFGPGTRLTVT.

V usage is TRBV5-4 and J usage is TRBJ2-7; the match to TRBD2 covers 11 bases. The CDR3 sequence is 16 residues long. After removal of 4 bases from V and 0 bases from J, the junction contained 6 bases not matched to a gene. The germline CDR1 and CDR2 sequences are SGHNT and YYREEE (reference sequence). As DNA, the CDR3 is TGTGCCAGCAGCGCACCCGGGACTAGCGGCTCCTACGAGCAGTACTTC. Translated: CASSAPGTSGSYEQYF.

This chain connects TRBV5-4 to TRBJ2-5; 12 bases match TRBD2. The V gene's germline CDR1 is SGHNT and CDR2 YYREEE (reference sequence). The CDR3 sequence is 16 residues long. Trimming cost V 0 bases and J 3 bases; bases outside gene matches: 3. CDR3 amino acids: CASSLALAGGEETQYF. Here the CDR3 DNA reads TGTGCCAGCAGCTTGGCCCTAGCGGGAGGGGAAGAGACCCAGTACTTC.

This clone was seen just once. The rearrangement joins TRBV6-1 to TRBJ2-5; 12 bases fit TRBD2. V was clipped by 6 bases and J by 4 bases; unmatched bases: 6. There are 15 residues in the CDR3. In germline, CDR1 is MNHNS, CDR2 SASEGT. Here the CDR3 reads CASSRPSGRVETQYF. The CDR3 DNA reads TGTGCCAGCAGCCGACCTAGCGGGAGGGTAGAGACCCAGTACTTC.

J is TRBJ2-1 and V is TRBV7-3; 9 bases are shared with TRBD2. The CDR3 totals 15 residues. V shed 4 bases and J 2 bases; nucleotides not matched to a gene: 3. Germline V CDR1 and CDR2: SGHTA, FQGTGA. The CDR3 DNA is TGTGCCAGCAGCTCGACTAGCGGTACCTACAATGAGCAGTTCTTC. Translated, it gives CASSSTSGTYNEQFF.

Concerning this clone: This specimen includes other DNA sequences encoding the same CDR3. The chain employs TRBV6-6 and TRBJ1-3; D is undetermined. The CDR3 sequence is 14 residues long. With 0 bases removed from V and 4 bases from J, the gap between germline ends came to 7 bases. The germline CDR1 and CDR2 sequences are MNHNY and SVGAGI (reference sequence). The CDR3 spells CASSYSGSGNTIYF. In DNA form, the CDR3 reads TGTGCCAGCAGTTACTCCGGATCAGGAAACACCATATATTTT.

On this clone: The sample holds other DNA sequences that translate to the same CDR3. V and J are TRBV18 and TRBJ2-3, with D uncertain. The CDR3 runs 12 residues. Trimming stripped 2 bases from V and 2 bases from J, with 2 bases between. Germline loops: CDR1 KGHSH, CDR2 LQKENI. Here the CDR3 reads CASSPDTDTQYF. The CDR3 bases are TGTGCCAGCTCACCAGACACAGATACGCAGTATTTT.